The present T cell receptor beta chain was sequenced within a study of blood T cell repertoires in COVID-19. About the research overall: Sources were T cells, B-cell-depleted T cells, or PBMCs; the material itself was cDNA or gDNA.

Enrollment of patients from Seattle took place during active infection, with longitudinal follow-up. Looked up from germline, CDR1 is SGHTA and CDR2 is FQGTGA. After removal of 5 bases from V and 0 bases from J, the junction contained 10 bases not matched to a gene. The CDR3 spans 18 residues. In the source study's methods: Amplification from reference gene primers served as the basis for estimated nucleated cell counts. Method: immunoSEQ multiplex PCR; TCRdb's copy keeps in-frame clones and lacks some. The D gene and trimming were derived from the DNA, and the V and J assignments and clone size from that table. The table records about 200,000 clones, 65% to 90% of them present only once.

Specimen: peripheral blood. The TCR was taken from a woman aged 70-85 years with COVID-19, enrolled during active disease. This sequence joins TRBV7-3 and TRBJ2-6, with 7 bases lining up with TRBD1. CDR3 residues: CASSPSGGHRSGANVLTF. The CDR3 nucleotides are TGTGCCAGCAGCCCCTCAGGGGGACATCGCTCTGGGGCCAACGTCCTGACTTTC. The full variable domain, completed using reference TRBV7-3 and TRBJ2-6, is GAGVSQTPSNKVTEKGKYVELRCDPISGHTALYWYRQSLGQGPEFLIYFQGTGAADDSGLPNDRFFAVRPEGSVSTLKIQRTERGDSAVYLCASSPSGGHRSGANVLTFGAGSRLTVL.